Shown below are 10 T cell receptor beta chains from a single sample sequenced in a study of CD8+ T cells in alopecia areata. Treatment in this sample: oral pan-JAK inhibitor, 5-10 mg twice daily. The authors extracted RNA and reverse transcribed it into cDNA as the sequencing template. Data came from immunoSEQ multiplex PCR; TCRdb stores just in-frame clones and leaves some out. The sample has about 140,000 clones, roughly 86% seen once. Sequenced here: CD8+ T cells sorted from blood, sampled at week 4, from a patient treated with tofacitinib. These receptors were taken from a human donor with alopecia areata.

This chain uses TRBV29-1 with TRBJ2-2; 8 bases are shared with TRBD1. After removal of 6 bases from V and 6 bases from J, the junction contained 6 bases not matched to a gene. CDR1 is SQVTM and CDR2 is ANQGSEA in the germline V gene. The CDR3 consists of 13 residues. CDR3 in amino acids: CSVGQAVAGELFF. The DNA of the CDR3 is TGCAGCGTGGGACAGGCGGTAGCCGGGGAGCTGTTTTTT.

In DNA, the CDR3 is TGTGCCAGCAGGTCTATATGGAACGAGCAGTACTTC. Translation gives CASRSIWNEQYF. This chain links TRBV2 with TRBJ2-7; D is uncertain. Trimming took 6 bases from V and 5 from J, leaving 11 bases between them. The CDR3 extends over 12 amino acids. Germline V gene data show CDR1 as SNHLY and CDR2 as FYNNEI.

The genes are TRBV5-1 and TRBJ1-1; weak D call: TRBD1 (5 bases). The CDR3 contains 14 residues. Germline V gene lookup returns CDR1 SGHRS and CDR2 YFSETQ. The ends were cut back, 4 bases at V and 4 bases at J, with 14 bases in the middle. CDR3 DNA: TGCGCCAGCAGCGTGGGACGGTCGGGCACTGAAGCTTTCTTT. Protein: CASSVGRSGTEAFF.

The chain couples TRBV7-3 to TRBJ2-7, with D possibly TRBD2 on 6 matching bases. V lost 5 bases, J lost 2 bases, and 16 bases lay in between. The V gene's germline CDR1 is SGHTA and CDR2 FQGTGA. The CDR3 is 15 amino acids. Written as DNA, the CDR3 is TGTGCCAGCAGCACTACCGGGACTGGTGCCTACGAGCAGTACTTC. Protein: CASSTTGTGAYEQYF.

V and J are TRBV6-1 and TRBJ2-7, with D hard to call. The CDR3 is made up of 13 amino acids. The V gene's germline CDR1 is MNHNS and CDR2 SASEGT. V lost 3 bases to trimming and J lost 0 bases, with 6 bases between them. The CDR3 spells CASSDRNSYEQYF. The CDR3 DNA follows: TGTGCCAGCAGTGACAGGAACTCCTACGAGCAGTACTTC.

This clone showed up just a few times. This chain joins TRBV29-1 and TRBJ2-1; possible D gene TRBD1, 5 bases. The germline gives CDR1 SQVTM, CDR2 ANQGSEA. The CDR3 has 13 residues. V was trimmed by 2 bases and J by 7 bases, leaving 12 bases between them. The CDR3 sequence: CSVEKPSGNEQFF. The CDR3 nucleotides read TGCAGCGTTGAAAAGCCCTCAGGGAATGAGCAGTTCTTC.

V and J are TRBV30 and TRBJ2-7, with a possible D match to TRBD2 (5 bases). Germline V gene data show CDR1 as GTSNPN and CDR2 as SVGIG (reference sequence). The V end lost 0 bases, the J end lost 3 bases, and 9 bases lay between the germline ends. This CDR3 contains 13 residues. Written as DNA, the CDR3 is TGTGCCTGGAGTGTATTGGAGGTCTACGAGCAGTACTTC. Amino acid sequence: CAWSVLEVYEQYF.

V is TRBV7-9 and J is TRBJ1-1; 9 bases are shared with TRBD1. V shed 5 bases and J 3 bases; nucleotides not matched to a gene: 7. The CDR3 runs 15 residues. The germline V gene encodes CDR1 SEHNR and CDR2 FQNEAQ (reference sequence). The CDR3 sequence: CASSPDRGSYTEAFF. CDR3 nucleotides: TGTGCCAGCAGCCCTGACAGGGGGTCCTACACTGAAGCTTTCTTT.

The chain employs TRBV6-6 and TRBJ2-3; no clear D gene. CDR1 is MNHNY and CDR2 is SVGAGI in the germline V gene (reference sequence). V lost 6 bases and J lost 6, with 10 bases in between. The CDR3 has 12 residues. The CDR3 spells CASSPSWDTQYF. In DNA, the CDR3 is TGTGCCAGCAGCCCTTCTTGGGATACGCAGTATTTT.

The DNA for the CDR3 is TGTGCCATCACTCGAGACGGGGGCTCCTACGAGCAGTACTTC. It encodes CAITRDGGSYEQYF. The chain carries TRBV10-3 and TRBJ2-7; D might be TRBD2 (6 bases). In germline, CDR1 is ENHRY, CDR2 SYGVKD. V lost 7 bases and J 0 bases, leaving 13 bases between the germline ends. The CDR3 totals 14 residues.